These 5 T cell receptor beta chains share one sample of origin, sequenced in a study of T-cell reconstitution after alpha-beta-depleted transplantation in children. Unique molecular identifiers featured in how the TCRbeta library was prepared. One entry per CDR3 protein results from TCRdb running MiXCR on the PCR reads. Of around 600,000 distinct CDR3 sequences detected, about 10% appear once; the ten largest clones hold less than 5%. Source: PBMCs from the stem cell graft donor, taken from the stem cell graft. The receptors originated from a human donor who donated a stem cell graft to a child with acute myeloid leukemia.

This clonotype was recorded a few times. The gene calls are TRBV27 and TRBJ2-3; D possibly corresponds to TRBD1 (5 bases). This CDR3 has 14 residues. Germline V gene lookup returns CDR1 MNHEY and CDR2 SMNVEV (reference sequence). Trimming removed 4 bases at V and 5 bases at J, with 13 bases between. This CDR3 is CASSSPTVRDTQYF. The CDR3 DNA follows: TGTGCCAGCAGTTCTCCGACAGTGAGAGATACGCAGTATTTT.

This clonotype was seen more than once but under ten times. The V gene is TRBV30, the J gene TRBJ1-3; D ambiguous. The CDR3 spans 12 residues. CDR1 is GTSNPN, CDR2 SVGIG, per germline (reference sequence). The germline V and J ends were trimmed by 3 bases and 0 bases, with 3 bases remaining between them. The CDR3 sequence: CAWRISGNTIYF. The CDR3 coding sequence is TGTGCCTGGAGGATCTCTGGAAACACCATATATTTT.

The chain has TRBV7-9 and TRBJ2-6, with TRBD2 matching 7 bases. CDR1 is SEHNR and CDR2 is FQNEAQ in the germline V gene (reference sequence). This CDR3 is built from 17 residues. J lost 2 bases, V lost 4 bases, and 8 bases had no gene match. CDR3 DNA sequence: TGTGCCAGCAGCTCCCTGGGGGGGGGAACTGGGGCCAACGTCCTGACTTTC. Translating it yields CASSSLGGGTGANVLTF.

The V and J genes are TRBV4-2 and TRBJ2-5, with 9 bases lining up with TRBD2. V lost 0 bases to trimming and J lost 2 bases; unmatched junction nucleotides: 1. This CDR3 contains 15 residues. Germline V gene lookup returns CDR1 LGHNA and CDR2 YNFKEQ. The CDR3 region has the DNA TGTGCCAGCAGCCAAGAGACTAGCGGTCAAGAGACCCAGTACTTC. Amino acid sequence: CASSQETSGQETQYF.

In DNA form, the CDR3 reads TGTGCCAGCAGCGAGGGACTAGCGGGAGGAATTTCCTACGAGCAGTACTTC. It is translated as CASSEGLAGGISYEQYF. The chain employs TRBV9 and TRBJ2-7, with TRBD2 matching over 15 bases. The junction had 5 bases not matched to a gene; V was cut back by 3 bases and J by 1 base. CDR1 is SGDLS and CDR2 is YYNGEE in the germline V gene. The CDR3 sequence is 17 residues long. Using reference TRBV9 and TRBJ2-7 for the parts outside the CDR3, the full variable domain is DSGVTQTPKHLITATGQRVTLRCSPRSGDLSVYWYQQSLDQGLQFLIQYYNGEERAKGNILERFSAQQFPDLHSELNLSSLELGDSALYFCASSEGLAGGISYEQYFGPGTRLTVT.